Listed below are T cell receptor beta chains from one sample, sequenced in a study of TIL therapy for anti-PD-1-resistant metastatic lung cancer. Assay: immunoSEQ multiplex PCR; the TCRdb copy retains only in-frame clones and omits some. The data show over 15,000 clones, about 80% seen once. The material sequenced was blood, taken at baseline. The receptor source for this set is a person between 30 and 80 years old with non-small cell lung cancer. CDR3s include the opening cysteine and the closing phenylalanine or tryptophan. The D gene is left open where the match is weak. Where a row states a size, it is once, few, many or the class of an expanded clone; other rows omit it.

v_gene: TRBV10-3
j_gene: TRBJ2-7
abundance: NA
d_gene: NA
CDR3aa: CAISEGLSPYEQYF
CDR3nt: TGTGCCATCAGTGAGGGCCTATCCCCCTACGAGCAGTACTTC

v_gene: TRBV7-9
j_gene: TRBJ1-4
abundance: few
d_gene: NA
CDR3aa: CASSPGPLEKLFF
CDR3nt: TGTGCCAGCAGCCCAGGGCCCCTTGAAAAACTGTTTTTT

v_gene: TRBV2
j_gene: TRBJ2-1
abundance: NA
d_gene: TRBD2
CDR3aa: CASSREAAYNEQFF
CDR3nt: TGTGCCAGCAGTCGGGAGGCCGCCTACAATGAGCAGTTCTTC

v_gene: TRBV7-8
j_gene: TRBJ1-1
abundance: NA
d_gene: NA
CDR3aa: CASSLSQARMNTEAFF
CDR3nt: TGTGCCAGCAGCTTGTCACAGGCCAGAATGAACACTGAAGCTTTCTTT

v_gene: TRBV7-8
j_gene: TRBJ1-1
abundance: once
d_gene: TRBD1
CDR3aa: CASSLTDRLVEEAFF
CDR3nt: TGTGCCAGCAGCTTAACGGACAGGTTGGTGGAGGAAGCTTTCTTT

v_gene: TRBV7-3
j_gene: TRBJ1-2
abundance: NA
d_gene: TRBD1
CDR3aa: CASSSGQGPMDYGYTF
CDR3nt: TGTGCCAGCAGCTCGGGACAGGGGCCTATGGACTATGGCTACACCTTC

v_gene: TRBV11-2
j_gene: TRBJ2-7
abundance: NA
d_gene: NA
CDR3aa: CASSFGPLSEQYF
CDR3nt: TGTGCCAGCAGCTTCGGCCCCCTCTCCGAGCAGTACTTC

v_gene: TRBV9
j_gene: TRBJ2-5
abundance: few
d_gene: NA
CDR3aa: CASSGTARETQYF
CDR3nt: TGTGCCAGCAGCGGCACTGCCAGGGAGACCCAGTACTTC

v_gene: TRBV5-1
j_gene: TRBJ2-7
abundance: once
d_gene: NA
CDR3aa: CASSSGEGLRSYEQYF
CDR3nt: TGCGCCAGCAGCTCCGGCGAAGGTCTACGCTCCTACGAGCAGTACTTC

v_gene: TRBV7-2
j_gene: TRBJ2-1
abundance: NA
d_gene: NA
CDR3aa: CASSFRGNAYNEQFF
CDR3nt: TGTGCCAGCAGCTTTCGCGGGAACGCTTACAATGAGCAGTTCTTC

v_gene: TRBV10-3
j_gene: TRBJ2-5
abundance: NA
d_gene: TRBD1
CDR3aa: CAISTGTGAQTQYF
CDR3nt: TGTGCCATCAGCACCGGGACAGGGGCCCAGACCCAGTACTTC

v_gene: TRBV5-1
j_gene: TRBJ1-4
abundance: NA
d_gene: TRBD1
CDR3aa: CASSQQGRGSNEKLFF
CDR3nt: TGCGCCAGCAGCCAACAGGGGAGGGGCTCTAATGAAAAACTGTTTTTT

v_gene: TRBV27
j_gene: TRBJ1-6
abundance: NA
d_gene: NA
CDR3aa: CASSFRDSPLHF
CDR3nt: TGTGCCAGCAGTTTTCGGGATTCACCCCTCCACTTT

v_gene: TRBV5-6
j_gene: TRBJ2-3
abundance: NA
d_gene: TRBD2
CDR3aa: CASSLRLAVLDTQYF
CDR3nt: TGTGCCAGCAGCTTACGACTAGCGGTCCTAGATACGCAGTATTTT

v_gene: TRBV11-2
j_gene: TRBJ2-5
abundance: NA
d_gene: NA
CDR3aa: CASSLVGETQYF
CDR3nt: TGTGCCAGCAGCTTAGTAGGGGAGACCCAGTACTTC

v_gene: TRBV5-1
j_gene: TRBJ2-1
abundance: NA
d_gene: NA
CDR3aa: CASSLTGITYNEQFF
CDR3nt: TGCGCCAGCAGCTTGACGGGAATCACCTACAATGAGCAGTTCTTC

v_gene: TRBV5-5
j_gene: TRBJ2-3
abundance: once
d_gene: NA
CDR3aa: CASSRGELSTDTQYF
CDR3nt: TGTGCCAGCAGCAGGGGGGAGCTCAGCACAGATACGCAGTATTTT

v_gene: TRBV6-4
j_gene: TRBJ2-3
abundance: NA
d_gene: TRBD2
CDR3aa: CASSAGTSSTDTQYF
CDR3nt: TGTGCCAGCAGTGCCGGGACTAGCTCAACAGATACGCAGTATTTT

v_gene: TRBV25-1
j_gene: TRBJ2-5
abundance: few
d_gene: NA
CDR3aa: CASSLQGSETQYF
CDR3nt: TGTGCCAGCAGTCTACAGGGATCGGAGACCCAGTACTTC

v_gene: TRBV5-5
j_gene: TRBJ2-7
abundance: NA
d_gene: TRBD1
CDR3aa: CASSLRQGYYEQYF
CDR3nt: TGTGCCAGCAGCTTGAGACAGGGATACTACGAGCAGTACTTC

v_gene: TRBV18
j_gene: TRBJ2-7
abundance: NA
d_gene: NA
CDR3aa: CASSPGPDHQYF
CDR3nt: TGTGCCAGCTCACCTGGACCGGATCATCAGTACTTC

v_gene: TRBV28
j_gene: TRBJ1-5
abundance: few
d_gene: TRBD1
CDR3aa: CASSLGTGLGNQPQHF
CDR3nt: TGTGCCAGCAGTTTAGGGACAGGGTTGGGGAATCAGCCCCAGCATTTT